These T cell receptor beta chains were read from a single sample in a study of monozygotic twins with inflammatory bowel disease. TCRdb re-called the 5' RACE reads and shows each CDR3 protein once, DNA omitted. The sample table sets out 150,000 to 200,000 distinct CDR3 sequences. Sequencing input: blood. These receptor sequences come from a human donor with ulcerative colitis or Crohn's disease, or a healthy co-twin of an affected twin (not recorded which). Both conserved end residues are part of each CDR3.

V: TRBV11-1
J: TRBJ2-5
CDR3: CASSLPKETQYF

V: TRBV18
J: TRBJ1-4
CDR3: CASSPRLDRVVNEKLFF

V: TRBV5-1
J: TRBJ1-4
CDR3: CASSFSLNEKLFF

V: TRBV2
J: TRBJ2-7
CDR3: CASSGDRAGEQYF

V: TRBV7-6
J: TRBJ2-1
CDR3: CASSLDQTSGTNEQFF

V: TRBV12-3/TRBV12-4
J: TRBJ2-3
CDR3: CATSPTVLTQYF

V: TRBV5-6
J: TRBJ2-2
CDR3: CASSWGTEPGELFF

V: TRBV29-1
J: TRBJ1-3
CDR3: CSVVLSAPGNTIYF

V: TRBV6-5
J: TRBJ2-7
CDR3: CASSYTPLGQGFEQYF

V: TRBV7-3
J: TRBJ2-6
CDR3: CASSPGTVYSGANVLTF

V: TRBV7-9
J: TRBJ2-1
CDR3: CASSSPLAGVRNEQFF

V: TRBV7-2
J: TRBJ2-2
CDR3: CASSLIHGELFF

V: TRBV19
J: TRBJ1-5
CDR3: CASSIEGRGVVSNQPQHF

V: TRBV6-5
J: TRBJ2-7
CDR3: CASSYSPSGIYEQYF

V: TRBV29-1
J: TRBJ2-7
CDR3: CSGQDRVGYEQYF

V: TRBV5-1
J: TRBJ2-3
CDR3: CASSFGLAGGAFSTDTQYF

V: TRBV20-1
J: TRBJ2-1
CDR3: CSARDMRGKQNEQFF

V: TRBV20-1
J: TRBJ2-7
CDR3: CSAQLGFLGDSYEQYF

V: TRBV28
J: TRBJ1-4
CDR3: CASSLLMGNTEKLFF

V: TRBV5-6
J: TRBJ2-7
CDR3: CASSVRGPREQYF

V: TRBV29-1
J: TRBJ2-1
CDR3: CSVCSGKSSYNEQFF

V: TRBV5-1
J: TRBJ1-1
CDR3: CASSPTMNTEAFF

V: TRBV10-3
J: TRBJ1-2
CDR3: CAIRFGQQRNYGYTF

V: TRBV7-6
J: TRBJ2-5
CDR3: CASSLASGYETQYF

V: TRBV30
J: TRBJ2-3
CDR3: CAWGGPGSRVDTQYF

V: TRBV4-2
J: TRBJ2-3
CDR3: CASSQETSGPTDTQYF

V: TRBV20-1
J: TRBJ2-5
CDR3: CSAGRLAEETQYF

V: TRBV7-7
J: TRBJ2-1
CDR3: CASSLDGLGSYNEQFF

V: TRBV5-5
J: TRBJ2-3
CDR3: CASSFFQGVSTDTQYF

V: TRBV28
J: TRBJ2-3
CDR3: CASSTGTGEPGTDTQYF

V: TRBV7-9
J: TRBJ2-2
CDR3: CASSLAVQGHTGELFF

V: TRBV6-2/TRBV6-3
J: TRBJ2-2
CDR3: CASSRTLRAGELFF